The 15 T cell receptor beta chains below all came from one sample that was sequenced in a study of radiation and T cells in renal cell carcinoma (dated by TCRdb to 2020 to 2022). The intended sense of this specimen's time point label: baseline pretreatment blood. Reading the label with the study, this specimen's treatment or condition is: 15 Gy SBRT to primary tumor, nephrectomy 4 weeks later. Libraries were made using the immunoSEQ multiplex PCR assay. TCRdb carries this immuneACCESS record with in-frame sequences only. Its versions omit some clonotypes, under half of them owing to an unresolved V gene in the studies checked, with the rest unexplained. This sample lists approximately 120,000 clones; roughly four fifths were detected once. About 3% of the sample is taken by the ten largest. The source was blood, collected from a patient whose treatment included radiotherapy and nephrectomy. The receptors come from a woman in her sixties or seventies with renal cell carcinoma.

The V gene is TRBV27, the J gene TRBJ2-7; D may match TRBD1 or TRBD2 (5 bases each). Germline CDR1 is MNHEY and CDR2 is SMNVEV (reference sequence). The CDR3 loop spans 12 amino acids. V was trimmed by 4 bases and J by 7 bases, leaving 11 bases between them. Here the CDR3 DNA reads TGTGCCAGCAGTTGGGGACGGGGTGAGCAGTACTTC. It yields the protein CASSWGRGEQYF.

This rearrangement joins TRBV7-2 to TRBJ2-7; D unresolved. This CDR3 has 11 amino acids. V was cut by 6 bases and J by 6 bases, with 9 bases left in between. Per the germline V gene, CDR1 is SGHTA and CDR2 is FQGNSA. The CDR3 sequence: CASSLIAEQYF. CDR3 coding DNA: TGTGCCAGCAGTTTGATCGCCGAGCAGTACTTC.

In DNA, the CDR3 is TGTGCCAGCAGTCTGGGACCTGACCTTGGCGAGCAGTACTTC. Translating gives CASSLGPDLGEQYF. The rearrangement joins TRBV28 to TRBJ2-7; D tentatively reads TRBD1 or TRBD2 (5 bases each). There are 14 residues in the CDR3. V shed 5 bases and J shed 6 bases, with 17 bases lying between them. Germline V gene lookup returns CDR1 MDHEN and CDR2 SYDVKM.

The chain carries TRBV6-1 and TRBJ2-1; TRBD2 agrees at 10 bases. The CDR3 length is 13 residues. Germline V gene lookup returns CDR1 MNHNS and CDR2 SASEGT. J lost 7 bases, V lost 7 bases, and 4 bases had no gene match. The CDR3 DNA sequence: TGTGCCAGCACCATGACTAGCGGGAATGAGCAGTTCTTC. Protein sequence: CASTMTSGNEQFF.

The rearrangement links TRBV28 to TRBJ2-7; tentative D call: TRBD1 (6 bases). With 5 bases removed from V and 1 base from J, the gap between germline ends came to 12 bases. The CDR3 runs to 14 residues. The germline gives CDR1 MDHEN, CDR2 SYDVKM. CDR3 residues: CASSPLQGSYEQYF. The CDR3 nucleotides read TGTGCCAGCAGTCCCCTACAGGGTTCCTACGAGCAGTACTTC.

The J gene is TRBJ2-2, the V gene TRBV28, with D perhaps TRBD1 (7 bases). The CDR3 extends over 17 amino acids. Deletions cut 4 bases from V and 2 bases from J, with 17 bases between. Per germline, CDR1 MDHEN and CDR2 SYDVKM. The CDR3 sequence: CASSSVTGRSNTGELFF. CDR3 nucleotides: TGTGCCAGCAGTTCGGTGACAGGGAGGAGTAACACCGGGGAGCTGTTTTTT.

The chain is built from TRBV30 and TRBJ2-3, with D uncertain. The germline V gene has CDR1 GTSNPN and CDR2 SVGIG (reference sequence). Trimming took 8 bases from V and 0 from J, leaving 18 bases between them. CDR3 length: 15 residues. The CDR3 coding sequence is TGTGCCGCCATCCCCGGGTCCAGAAGCACAGATACGCAGTATTTT. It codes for CAAIPGSRSTDTQYF.

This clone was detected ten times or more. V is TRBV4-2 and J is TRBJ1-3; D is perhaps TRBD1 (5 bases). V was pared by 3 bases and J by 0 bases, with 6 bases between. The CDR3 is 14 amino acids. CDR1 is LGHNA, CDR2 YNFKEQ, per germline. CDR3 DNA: TGTGCCAGCAGCCAGGACATCTCTGGAAACACCATATATTTT. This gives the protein CASSQDISGNTIYF.

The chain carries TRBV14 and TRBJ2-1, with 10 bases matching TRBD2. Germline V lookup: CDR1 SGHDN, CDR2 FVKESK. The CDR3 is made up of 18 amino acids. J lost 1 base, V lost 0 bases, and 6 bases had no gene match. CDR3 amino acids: CASSQDSHSGGSYNEQFF. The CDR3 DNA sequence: TGTGCCAGCAGCCAAGATAGCCATAGCGGGGGGTCCTACAATGAGCAGTTCTTC.

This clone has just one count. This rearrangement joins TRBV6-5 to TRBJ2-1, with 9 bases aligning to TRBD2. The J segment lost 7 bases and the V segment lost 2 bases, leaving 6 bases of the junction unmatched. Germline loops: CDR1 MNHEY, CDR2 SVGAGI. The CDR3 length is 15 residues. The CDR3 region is CASSYGGTSINEQFF. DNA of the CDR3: TGTGCCAGCAGTTACGGGGGGACTAGCATTAATGAGCAGTTCTTC.

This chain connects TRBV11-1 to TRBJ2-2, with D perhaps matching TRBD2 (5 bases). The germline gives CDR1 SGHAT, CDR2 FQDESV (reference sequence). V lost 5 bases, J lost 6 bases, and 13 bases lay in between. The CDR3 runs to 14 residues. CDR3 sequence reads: CASSRGPFPGELFF. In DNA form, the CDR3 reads TGTGCCAGCAGCCGGGGTCCTTTCCCCGGGGAGCTGTTTTTT.

This CDR3 is CASMGDLSSYEQYF. For the CDR3, the DNA is TGCGCCAGCATGGGGGACCTAAGCTCCTACGAGCAGTACTTC. The V and J genes are TRBV10-2 and TRBJ2-7; D might be TRBD1 or TRBD2, each matching 5 bases. The CDR3 covers 14 residues. Germline V lookup: CDR1 WSHSY, CDR2 SAAADI. V shed 7 bases and J shed 0 bases, with 13 bases lying between them.

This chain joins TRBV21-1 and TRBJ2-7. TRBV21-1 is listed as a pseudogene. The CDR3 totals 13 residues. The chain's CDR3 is CASSKTRANEQYF. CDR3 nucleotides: TGTGCCAGCAGCAAGACTCGGGCCAACGAGCAGTACTTC.

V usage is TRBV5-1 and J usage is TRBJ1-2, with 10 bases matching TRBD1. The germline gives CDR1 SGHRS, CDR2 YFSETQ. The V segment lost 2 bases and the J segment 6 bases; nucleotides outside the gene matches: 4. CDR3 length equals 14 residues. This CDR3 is CASSFRTGGDGYTF. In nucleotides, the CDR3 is TGCGCCAGCAGCTTCAGGACAGGGGGGGATGGCTACACCTTC.

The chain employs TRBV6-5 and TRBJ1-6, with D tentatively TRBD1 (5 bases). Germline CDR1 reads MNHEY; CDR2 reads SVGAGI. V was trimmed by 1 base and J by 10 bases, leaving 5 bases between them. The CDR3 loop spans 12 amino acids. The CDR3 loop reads CASSYWDSPLHF. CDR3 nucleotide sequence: TGTGCCAGCAGTTACTGGGACTCACCCCTCCACTTT.